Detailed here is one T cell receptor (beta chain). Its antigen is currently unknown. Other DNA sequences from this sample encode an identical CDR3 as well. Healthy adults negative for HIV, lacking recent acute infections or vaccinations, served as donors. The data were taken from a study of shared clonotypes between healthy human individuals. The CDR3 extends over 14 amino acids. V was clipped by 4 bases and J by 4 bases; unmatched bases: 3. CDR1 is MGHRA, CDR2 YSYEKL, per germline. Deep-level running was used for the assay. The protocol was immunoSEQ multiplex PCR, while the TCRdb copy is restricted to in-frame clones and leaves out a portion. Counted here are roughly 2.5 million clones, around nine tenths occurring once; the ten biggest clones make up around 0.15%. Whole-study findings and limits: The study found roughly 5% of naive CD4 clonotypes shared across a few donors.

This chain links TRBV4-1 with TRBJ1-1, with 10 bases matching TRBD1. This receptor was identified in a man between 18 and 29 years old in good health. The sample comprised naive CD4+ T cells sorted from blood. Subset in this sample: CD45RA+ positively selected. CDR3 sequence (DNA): TGCGCCAGCAGCCGAGGACAGGGGGGCACTGAAGCTTTCTTT. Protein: CASSRGQGGTEAFF.